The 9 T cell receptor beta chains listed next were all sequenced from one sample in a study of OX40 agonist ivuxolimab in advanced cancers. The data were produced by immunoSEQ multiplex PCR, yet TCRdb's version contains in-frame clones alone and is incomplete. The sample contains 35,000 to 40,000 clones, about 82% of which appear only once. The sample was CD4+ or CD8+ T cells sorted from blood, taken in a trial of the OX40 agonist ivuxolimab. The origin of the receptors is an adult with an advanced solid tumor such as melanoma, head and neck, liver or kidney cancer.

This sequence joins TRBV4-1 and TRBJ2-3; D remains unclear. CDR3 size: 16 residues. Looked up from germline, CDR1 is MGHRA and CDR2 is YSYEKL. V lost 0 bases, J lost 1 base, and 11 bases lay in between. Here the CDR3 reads CASSQDGFRGTDTQYF. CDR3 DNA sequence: TGCGCCAGCAGCCAAGACGGCTTTCGGGGCACAGATACGCAGTATTTT.

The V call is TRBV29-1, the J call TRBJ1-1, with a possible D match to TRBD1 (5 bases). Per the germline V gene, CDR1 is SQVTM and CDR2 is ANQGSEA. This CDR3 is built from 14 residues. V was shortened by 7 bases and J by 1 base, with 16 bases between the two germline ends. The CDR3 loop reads CSAQTAPGNTEAFF. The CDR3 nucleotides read TGCAGCGCCCAGACAGCCCCTGGGAACACTGAAGCTTTCTTT.

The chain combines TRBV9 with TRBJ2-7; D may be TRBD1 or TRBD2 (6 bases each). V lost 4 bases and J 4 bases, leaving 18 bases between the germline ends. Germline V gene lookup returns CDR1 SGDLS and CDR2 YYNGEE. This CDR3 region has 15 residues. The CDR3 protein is CASSTRLGTPYEQYF. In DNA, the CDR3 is TGTGCCAGCAGCACGAGACTAGGGACACCGTACGAGCAGTACTTC. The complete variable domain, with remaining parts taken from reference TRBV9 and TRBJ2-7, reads DSGVTQTPKHLITATGQRVTLRCSPRSGDLSVYWYQQSLDQGLQFLIQYYNGEERAKGNILERFSAQQFPDLHSELNLSSLELGDSALYFCASSTRLGTPYEQYFGPGTRLTVT.

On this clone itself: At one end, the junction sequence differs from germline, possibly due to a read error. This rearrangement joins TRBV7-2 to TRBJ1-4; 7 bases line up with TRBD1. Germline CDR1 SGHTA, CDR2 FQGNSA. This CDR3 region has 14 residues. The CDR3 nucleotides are TGCGCCAGCAGCCAGGGGGGACTCTCCGAAAAACTGTTTTTT. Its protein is CASSQGGLSEKLFF. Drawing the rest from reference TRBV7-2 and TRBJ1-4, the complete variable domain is GAGVSQSPSNKVTEKGKDVELRCDPISGHTALYWYRQSLGQGLEFLIYFQGNSAPDKSGLPSDRFSAERTGGSVSTLTIQRTQQEDSAVYLCASSQGGLSEKLFFGSGTQLSVL.

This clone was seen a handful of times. This CDR3 reads CASSQFRDLGYTF. The DNA of the CDR3 is TGTGCCAGCAGCCAATTCCGGGACTTGGGCTACACCTTC. The chain carries TRBV14 and TRBJ1-2; tentatively, D is TRBD1 (5 bases). The CDR3 is 13 residues long. Germline V gene lookup returns CDR1 SGHDN and CDR2 FVKESK. Trimming shortened V by 2 bases and J by 8 bases, and 12 bases separated the two germline ends.

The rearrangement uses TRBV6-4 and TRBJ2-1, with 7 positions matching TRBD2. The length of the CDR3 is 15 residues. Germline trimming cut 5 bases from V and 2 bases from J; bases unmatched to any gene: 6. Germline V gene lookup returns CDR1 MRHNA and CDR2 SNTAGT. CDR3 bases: TGTGCCAGCAGTCGGAGCGGGGAGCCCTACAATGAGCAGTTCTTC. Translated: CASSRSGEPYNEQFF.

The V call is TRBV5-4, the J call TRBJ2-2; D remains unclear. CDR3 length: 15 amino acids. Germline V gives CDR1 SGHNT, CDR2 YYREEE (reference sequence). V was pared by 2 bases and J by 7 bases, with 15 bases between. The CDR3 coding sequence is TGTGCCAGCAGCTTAATCCCTAGACGGATCGGGGAGCTGTTTTTT. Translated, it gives CASSLIPRRIGELFF.

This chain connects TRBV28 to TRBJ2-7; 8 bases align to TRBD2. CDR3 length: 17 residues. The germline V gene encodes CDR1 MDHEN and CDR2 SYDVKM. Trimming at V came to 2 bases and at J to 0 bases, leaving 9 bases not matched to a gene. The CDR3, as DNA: TGTGCCAGCAGTTTAAGACCCGGGACTAGGAACTCCTACGAGCAGTACTTC. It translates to CASSLRPGTRNSYEQYF.

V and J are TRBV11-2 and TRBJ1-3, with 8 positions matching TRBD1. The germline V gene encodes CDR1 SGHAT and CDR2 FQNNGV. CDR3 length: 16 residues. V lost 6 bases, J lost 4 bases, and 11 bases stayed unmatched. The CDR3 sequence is CASSSSRGLRGNTIYF. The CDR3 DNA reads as TGTGCCAGCAGTTCATCCAGGGGGCTGAGAGGAAACACCATATATTTT.